This T cell receptor beta chain was captured by sequencing in a study of blood T cell repertoires in COVID-19. Study-level information: From T cells, B-cell-depleted T cells, or PBMCs came the material, which was cDNA or gDNA.

The CDR3 extends over 15 amino acids. The junction had 8 bases not matched to a gene; V was cut back by 5 bases and J by 9 bases. The germline V gene has CDR1 MGHRA and CDR2 YSYEKL. Original processing notes: From reference gene primer amplification, estimates of nucleated cell counts were derived. TCRdb keeps only in-frame clones here, not all; method: immunoSEQ multiplex PCR. V and J calls and clone size are copied from that table; D and trimming were computed from the DNA. The table records around 250,000 clones, 84% of them present only once. The V call is TRBV4-1, the J call TRBJ2-1; 12 bases align to TRBD2. Material: peripheral blood. This clonotype originated in a woman aged 40-49 years who had recovered from COVID-19. The CDR3 DNA sequence: TGCGCCAGCAGCTTATGGACTAGCGGGGATTCTGAGCAGTTCTTC. Its protein product is CASSLWTSGDSEQFF.